Described below is a single TCR beta chain sequence and its context. CDR3 size: 13 residues. CDR1 is MDHEN, CDR2 SYDVKM, per germline. V lost 6 bases, J lost 5 bases, and 12 bases lay in between. This record belongs to a study of shared clonotypes between healthy human individuals. Clones were sequenced by immunoSEQ multiplex PCR, and TCRdb holds only the in-frame ones, with some missing. The top ten hold roughly 11% of the sample, which has under 300,000 clones, about 65% seen once. This sequence was found in a man aged 25-45 years in good health. The chain recombines TRBV28 with TRBJ2-3; no firm D call. The sequencing sample was made of memory CD4+ T cells sorted from blood. Subset indicated: CD45RA-negative fraction. For the CDR3, the DNA is TGTGCCAGCAGGGGTATAGTGGGAGATACGCAGTATTTT. Protein sequence: CASRGIVGDTQYF.